This T cell receptor (beta chain) was sequenced during a study of T cell repertoires in cytomegalovirus infection. Turning to the study itself: Shared public TCR beta signatures pointed to both CMV infection and a matching HLA type. Study outcomes and limitations: The response measured ex vivo was dominated by TCR beta clonotypes (HLA-C-restricted and CMV-specific). Pooled public TCR beta family frequency picked out CMV carriers with the relevant HLA.

This clonotype appeared many times. The antigen remains undetermined. This CDR3 comprises 14 residues. The germline gives CDR1 LNHDA, CDR2 SQIVND (reference sequence). V shed 5 bases and J shed 2 bases, with 11 bases lying between them. Via MiXCR, TCRdb re-called the reads, giving one row per CDR3 protein. The sample records around 310,000 distinct CDR3 sequences, around a sixth being singletons. Sequenced material: PBMCs. This TCR was sampled from a human donor in good health (CMV status not recorded). Some clones in this sample may be carry-over from other donors' samples. The rearrangement links TRBV19 to TRBJ2-3, with D perhaps given as TRBD1 or TRBD2 (5 bases each). CDR3 in amino acids: CASSSGPNTDTQYF. The CDR3 nucleotides are TGTGCCAGTAGTTCGGGACCAAACACAGATACGCAGTATTTT.